These 2 T cell receptor beta chains originate from one sample sequenced in a study of cytomegalovirus exposure and HLA in healthy donors. Vbeta (60) and Jbeta (13) primers were used in the PCR. Measured with immunoSEQ multiplex PCR; TCRdb has only the in-frame clones, and not every one. The repertoire holds about 150,000 clones, with about three quarters as singletons. The sequencing input was PBMCs. The receptors come from a man aged 40-50 years in good health and CMV-seropositive.

The sample holds a few counts of this clone. CDR3 sequence: CASSELSWTGPSYNEQFF. CDR3 DNA: TGTGCCAGCAGCGAGTTATCTTGGACAGGGCCCTCCTACAATGAGCAGTTCTTC. The genes are TRBV2 and TRBJ2-1; 8 bases agree with TRBD1. Unmatched junction bases numbered 13, after V lost 6 bases and J lost 0 bases. The CDR3 is 18 residues long. Germline CDR1 reads SNHLY; CDR2 reads FYNNEI.

This rearrangement joins TRBV25-1 to TRBJ1-4, with 7 bases fitting TRBD1. V lost 6 bases and J lost 4; bases outside the gene matches: 2. Germline CDR1 and CDR2: MGHDK and SYGVNS. CDR3 length: 13 residues. The CDR3 loop reads CASRGQLNEKLFF. The CDR3 DNA reads TGTGCCAGCAGGGGACAGCTTAATGAAAAACTGTTTTTT.